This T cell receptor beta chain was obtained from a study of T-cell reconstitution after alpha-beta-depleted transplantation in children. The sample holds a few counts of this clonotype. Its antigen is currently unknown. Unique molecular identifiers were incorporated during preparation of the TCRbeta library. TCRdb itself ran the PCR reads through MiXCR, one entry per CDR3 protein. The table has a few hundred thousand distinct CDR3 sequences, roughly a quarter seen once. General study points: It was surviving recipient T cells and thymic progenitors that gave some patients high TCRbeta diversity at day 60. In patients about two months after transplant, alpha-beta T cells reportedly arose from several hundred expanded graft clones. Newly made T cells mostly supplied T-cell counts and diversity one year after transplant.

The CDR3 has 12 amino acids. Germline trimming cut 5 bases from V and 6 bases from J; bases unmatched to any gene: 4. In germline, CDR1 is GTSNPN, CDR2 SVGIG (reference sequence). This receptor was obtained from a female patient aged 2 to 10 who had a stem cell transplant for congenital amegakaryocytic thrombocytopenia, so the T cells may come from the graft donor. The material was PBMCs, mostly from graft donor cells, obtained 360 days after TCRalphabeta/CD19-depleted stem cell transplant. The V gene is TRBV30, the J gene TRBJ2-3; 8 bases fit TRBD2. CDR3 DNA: TGTGCCTGGGCCAGCGGGGGTGATACGCAGTATTTT. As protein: CAWASGGDTQYF.